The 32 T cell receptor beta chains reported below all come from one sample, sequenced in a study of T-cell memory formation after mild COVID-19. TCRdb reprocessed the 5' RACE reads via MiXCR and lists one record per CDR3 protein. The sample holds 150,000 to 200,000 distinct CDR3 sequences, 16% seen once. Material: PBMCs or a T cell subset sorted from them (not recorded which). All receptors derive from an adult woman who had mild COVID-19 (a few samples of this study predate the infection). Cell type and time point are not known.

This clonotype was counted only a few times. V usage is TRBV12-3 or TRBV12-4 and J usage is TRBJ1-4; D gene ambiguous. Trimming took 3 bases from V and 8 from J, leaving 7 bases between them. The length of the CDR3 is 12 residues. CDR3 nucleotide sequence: TGTGCCAGCAGTTTTGATGACGAAAAACTGTTTTTT. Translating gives CASSFDDEKLFF.

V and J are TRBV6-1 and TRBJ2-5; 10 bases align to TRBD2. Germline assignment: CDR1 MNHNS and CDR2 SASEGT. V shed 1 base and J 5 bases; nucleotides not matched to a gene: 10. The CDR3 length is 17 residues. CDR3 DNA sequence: TGTGCCAGCAGTGAAGTGGCTAGCGGGAGCCAAAAGGAGACCCAGTACTTC. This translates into CASSEVASGSQKETQYF.

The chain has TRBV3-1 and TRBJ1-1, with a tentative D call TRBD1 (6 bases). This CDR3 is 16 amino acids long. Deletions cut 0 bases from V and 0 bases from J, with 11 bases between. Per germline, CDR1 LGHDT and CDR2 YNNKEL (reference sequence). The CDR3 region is CASSQDWGAMNTEAFF. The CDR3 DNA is TGTGCCAGCAGCCAAGATTGGGGGGCAATGAACACTGAAGCTTTCTTT.

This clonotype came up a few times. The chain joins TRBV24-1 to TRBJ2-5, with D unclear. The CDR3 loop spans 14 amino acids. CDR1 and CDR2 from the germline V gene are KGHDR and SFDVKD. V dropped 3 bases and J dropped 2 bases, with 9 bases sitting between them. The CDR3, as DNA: TGTGCCACCAGTGATCCGAGGATGCAAGAGACCCAGTACTTC. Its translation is CATSDPRMQETQYF.

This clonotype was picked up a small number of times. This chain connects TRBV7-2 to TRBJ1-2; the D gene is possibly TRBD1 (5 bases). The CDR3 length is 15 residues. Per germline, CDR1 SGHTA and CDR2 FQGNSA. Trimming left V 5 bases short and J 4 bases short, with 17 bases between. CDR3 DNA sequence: TGTGCCAGCAGCCACTGGAGGGACTATACCTATGGCTACACCTTC. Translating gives CASSHWRDYTYGYTF.

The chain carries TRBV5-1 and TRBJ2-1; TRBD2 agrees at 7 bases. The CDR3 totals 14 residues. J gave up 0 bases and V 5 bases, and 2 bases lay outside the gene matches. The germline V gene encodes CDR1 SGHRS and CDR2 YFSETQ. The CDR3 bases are TGCGCCAGCAGAGCGGGACCCTCCTACAATGAGCAGTTCTTC. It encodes CASRAGPSYNEQFF.

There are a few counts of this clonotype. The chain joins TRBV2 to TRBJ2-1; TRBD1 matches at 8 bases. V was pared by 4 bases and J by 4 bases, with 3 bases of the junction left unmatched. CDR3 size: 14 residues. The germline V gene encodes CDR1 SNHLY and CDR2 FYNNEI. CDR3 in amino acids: CASSGQGRYNEQFF. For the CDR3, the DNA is TGTGCCAGCAGTGGACAGGGGAGGTACAATGAGCAGTTCTTC.

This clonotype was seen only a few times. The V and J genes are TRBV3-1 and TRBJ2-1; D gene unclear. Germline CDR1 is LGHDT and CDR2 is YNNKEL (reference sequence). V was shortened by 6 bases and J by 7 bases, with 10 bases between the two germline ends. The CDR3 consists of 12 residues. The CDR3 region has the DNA TGTGCCAGCAGTTCAAGGGCGAATGAGCAGTTCTTC. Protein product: CASSSRANEQFF.

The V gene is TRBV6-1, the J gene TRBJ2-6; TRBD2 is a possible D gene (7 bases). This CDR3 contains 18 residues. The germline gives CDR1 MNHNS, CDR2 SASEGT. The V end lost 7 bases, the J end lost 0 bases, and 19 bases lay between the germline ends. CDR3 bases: TGTGCCAGCAAGCGTGGGGGGGCGCCCAGCTCTGGGGCCAACGTCCTGACTTTC. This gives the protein CASKRGGAPSSGANVLTF.

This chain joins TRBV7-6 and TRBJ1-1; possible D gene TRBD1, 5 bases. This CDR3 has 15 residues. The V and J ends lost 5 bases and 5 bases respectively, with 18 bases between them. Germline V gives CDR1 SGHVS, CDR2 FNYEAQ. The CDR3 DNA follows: TGTGCCAGCAGCCAAATGGGGGATTGGATTACTGAAGCTTTCTTT. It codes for CASSQMGDWITEAFF.

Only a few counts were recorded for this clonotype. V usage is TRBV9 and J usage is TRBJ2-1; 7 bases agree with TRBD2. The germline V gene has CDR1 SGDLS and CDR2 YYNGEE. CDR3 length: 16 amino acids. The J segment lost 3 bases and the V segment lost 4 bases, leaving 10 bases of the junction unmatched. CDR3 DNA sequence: TGTGCCAGCAGCTCGCGAAAGACTAGCCGCTACAATGAGCAGTTCTTC. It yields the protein CASSSRKTSRYNEQFF.

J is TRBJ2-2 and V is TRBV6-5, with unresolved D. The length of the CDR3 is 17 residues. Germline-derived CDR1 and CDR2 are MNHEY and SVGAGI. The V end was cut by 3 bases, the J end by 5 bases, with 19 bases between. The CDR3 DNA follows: TGTGCCAGCAGTTATCACTACCCGAGTGTCGGGACCGGGGAGCTGTTTTTT. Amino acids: CASSYHYPSVGTGELFF.

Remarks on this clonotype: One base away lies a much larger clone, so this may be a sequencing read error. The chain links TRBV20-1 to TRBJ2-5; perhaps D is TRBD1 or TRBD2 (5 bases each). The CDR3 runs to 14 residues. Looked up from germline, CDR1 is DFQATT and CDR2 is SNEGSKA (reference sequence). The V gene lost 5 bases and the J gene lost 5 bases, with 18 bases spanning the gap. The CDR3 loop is CSAPLGTVHETQYF. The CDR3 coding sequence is TGCAGTGCTCCCTTAGGGACGGTCCACGAGACCCAGTACTTC.

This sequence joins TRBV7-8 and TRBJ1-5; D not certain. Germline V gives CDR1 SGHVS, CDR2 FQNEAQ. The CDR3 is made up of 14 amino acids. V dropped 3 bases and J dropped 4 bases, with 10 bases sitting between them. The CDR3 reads CASSFDTGNQPQHF. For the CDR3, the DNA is TGTGCCAGCAGCTTCGACACGGGGAATCAGCCCCAGCATTTT.

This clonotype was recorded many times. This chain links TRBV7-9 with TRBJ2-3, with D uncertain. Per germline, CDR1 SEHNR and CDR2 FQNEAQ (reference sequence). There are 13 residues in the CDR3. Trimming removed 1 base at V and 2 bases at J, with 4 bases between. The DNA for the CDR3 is TGTGCCAGCAGCTTAGAGGTCACAGATACGCAGTATTTT. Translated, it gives CASSLEVTDTQYF.

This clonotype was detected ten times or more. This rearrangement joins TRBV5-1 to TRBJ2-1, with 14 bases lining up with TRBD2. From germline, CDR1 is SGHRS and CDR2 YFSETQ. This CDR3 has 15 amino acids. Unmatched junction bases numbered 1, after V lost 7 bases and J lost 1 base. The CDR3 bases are TGCGCCAGCGGGACTAGCGGGAGTTCCTACAATGAGCAGTTCTTC. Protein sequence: CASGTSGSSYNEQFF.

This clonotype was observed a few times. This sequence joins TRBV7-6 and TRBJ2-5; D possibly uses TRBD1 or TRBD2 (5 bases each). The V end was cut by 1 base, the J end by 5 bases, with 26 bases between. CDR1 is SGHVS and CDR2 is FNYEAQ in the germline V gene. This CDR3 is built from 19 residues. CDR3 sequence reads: CASSLDRRLQGSRRETQYF. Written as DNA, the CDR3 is TGTGCCAGCAGCTTAGATAGGAGGTTGCAGGGCAGCCGGCGGGAGACCCAGTACTTC.

The CDR3 is CASSLPPRADTQYF. In DNA form, the CDR3 reads TGTGCCAGCAGCCTACCCCCCCGGGCAGATACGCAGTATTTT. J is TRBJ2-3 and V is TRBV7-2; D gene ambiguous. V lost 5 bases and J 4 bases, leaving 13 bases between the germline ends. Germline lookup yields CDR1 SGHTA and CDR2 FQGNSA. This CDR3 is 14 amino acids long.

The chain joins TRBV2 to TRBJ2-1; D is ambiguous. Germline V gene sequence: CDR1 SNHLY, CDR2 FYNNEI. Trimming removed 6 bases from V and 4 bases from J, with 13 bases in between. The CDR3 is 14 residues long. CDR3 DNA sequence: TGTGCCAGCAGCCTGTCACGAGTATACAATGAGCAGTTCTTC. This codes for CASSLSRVYNEQFF.

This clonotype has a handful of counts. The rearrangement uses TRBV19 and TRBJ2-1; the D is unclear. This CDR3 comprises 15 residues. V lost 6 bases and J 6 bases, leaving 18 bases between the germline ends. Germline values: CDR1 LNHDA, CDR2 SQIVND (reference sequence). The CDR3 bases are TGTGCCAGTAGAGTTGGCAGCACCCGGACCAATGAGCAGTTCTTC. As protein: CASRVGSTRTNEQFF.

The CDR3 coding sequence is TGTGCCAGCAGCGTAGGCCTAGCCGGGAACGACGAGCAGTACTTC. Protein sequence: CASSVGLAGNDEQYF. The V call is TRBV9, the J call TRBJ2-7, with a weak D call TRBD2 (5 bases). With 0 bases removed from V and 5 bases from J, the gap between germline ends came to 15 bases. This CDR3 has 15 residues. Germline lookup yields CDR1 SGDLS and CDR2 YYNGEE.

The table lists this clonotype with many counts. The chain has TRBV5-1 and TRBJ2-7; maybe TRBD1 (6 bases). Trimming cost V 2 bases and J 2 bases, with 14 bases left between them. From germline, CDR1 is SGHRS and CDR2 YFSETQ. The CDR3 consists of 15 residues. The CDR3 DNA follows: TGCGCCAGCAGCTTCAAACTGGACAGTACCTACGAGCAGTACTTC. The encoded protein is CASSFKLDSTYEQYF. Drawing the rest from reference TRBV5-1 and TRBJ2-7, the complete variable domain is KAGVTQTPRYLIKTRGQQVTLSCSPISGHRSVSWYQQTPGQGLQFLFEYFSETQRNKGNFPGRFSGRQFSNSRSEMNVSTLELGDSALYLCASSFKLDSTYEQYFGPGTRLTVT.

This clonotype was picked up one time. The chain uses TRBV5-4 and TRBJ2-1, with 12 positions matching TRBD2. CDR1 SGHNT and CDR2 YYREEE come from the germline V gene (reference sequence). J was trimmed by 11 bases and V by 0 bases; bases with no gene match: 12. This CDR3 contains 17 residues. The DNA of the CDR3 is TGTGCCAGCAGCTTGGCCCGACTAGCGGGAGTAAGCGAGAAGCAGTTCTTC. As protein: CASSLARLAGVSEKQFF.

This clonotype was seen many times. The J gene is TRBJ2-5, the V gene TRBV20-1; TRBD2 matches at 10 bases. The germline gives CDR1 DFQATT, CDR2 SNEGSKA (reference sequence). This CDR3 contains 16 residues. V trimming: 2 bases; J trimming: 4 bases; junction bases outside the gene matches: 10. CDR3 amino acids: CSARNLAGVRLETQYF. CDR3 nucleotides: TGCAGTGCTAGAAACCTAGCGGGAGTTCGTCTAGAGACCCAGTACTTC.

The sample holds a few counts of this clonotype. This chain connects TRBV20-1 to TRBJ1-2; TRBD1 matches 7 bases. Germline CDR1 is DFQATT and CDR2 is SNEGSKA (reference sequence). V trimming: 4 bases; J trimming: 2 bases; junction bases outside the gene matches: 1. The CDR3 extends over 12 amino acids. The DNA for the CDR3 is TGCAGTGCTATACAGGGGAACTATGGCTACACCTTC. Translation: CSAIQGNYGYTF.

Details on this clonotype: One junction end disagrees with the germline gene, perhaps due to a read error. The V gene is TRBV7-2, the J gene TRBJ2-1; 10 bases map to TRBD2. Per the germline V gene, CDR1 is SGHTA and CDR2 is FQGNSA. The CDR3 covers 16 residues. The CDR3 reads CASSRAGLAVDNEQLF. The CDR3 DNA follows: TGTGCCAGCAGTAGAGCTGGACTAGCGGTAGACAATGAGCAGTTATTC. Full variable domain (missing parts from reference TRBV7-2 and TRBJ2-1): GAGVSQSPSNKVTEKGKDVELRCDPISGHTALYWYRQSLGQGLEFLIYFQGNSAPDKSGLPSDRFSAERTGGSVSTLTIQRTQQEDSAVYLCASSRAGLAVDNEQLFGPGTRLTVL.

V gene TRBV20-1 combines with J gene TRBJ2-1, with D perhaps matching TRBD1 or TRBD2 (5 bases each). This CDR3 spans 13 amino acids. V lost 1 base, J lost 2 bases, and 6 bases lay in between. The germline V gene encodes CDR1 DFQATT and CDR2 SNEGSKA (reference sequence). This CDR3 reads CSARGGTYNEQFF. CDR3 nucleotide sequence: TGCAGTGCTAGAGGGGGGACCTACAATGAGCAGTTCTTC.

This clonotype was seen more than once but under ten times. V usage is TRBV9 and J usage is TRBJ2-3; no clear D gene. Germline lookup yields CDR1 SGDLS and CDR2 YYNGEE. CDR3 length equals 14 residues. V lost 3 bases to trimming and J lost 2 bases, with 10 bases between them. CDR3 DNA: TGTGCCAGCAGCGACCCTGCTCTCACAGATACGCAGTATTTT. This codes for CASSDPALTDTQYF.

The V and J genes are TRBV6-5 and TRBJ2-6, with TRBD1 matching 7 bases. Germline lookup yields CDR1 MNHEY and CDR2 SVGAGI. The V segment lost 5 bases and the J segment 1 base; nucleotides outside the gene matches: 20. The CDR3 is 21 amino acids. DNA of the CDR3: TGTGCCAGCAGTCAATGGGACAGCCGCTTTATCCGTCGGTCTGGGGCCAACGTCCTGACTTTC. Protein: CASSQWDSRFIRRSGANVLTF.

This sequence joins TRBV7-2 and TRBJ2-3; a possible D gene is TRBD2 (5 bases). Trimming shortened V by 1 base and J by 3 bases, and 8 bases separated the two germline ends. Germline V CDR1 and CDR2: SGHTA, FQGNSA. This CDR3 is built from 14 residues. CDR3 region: CASSLVGNTDTQYF. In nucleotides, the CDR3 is TGTGCCAGCAGCTTAGTCGGGAATACAGATACGCAGTATTTT.

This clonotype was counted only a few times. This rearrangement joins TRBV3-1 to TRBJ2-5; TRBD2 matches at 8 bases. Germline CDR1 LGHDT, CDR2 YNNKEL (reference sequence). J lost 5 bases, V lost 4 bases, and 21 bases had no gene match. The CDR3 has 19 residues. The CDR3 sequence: CASSLRVAGTPRIAETQYF. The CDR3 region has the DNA TGTGCCAGCAGCCTCCGGGTAGCGGGAACCCCTAGGATTGCGGAGACCCAGTACTTC.

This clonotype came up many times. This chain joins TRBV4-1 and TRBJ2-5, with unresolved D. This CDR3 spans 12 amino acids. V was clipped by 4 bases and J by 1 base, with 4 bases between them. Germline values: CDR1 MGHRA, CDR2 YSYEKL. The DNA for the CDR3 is TGCGCCAGCAGCCCGTCCCAAGAGACCCAGTACTTC. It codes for CASSPSQETQYF.